The 3 T cell receptor beta chains below were found in one sample sequenced in a study of shared clonotypes between healthy human individuals. Repertoires were generated with immunoSEQ multiplex PCR, while TCRdb's copy carries only in-frame clones and drops some. The repertoire holds 800,000 to 1,200,000 clones, with around 78% as singletons. The sequenced sample was memory CD4+ T cells from PBMCs. Subset reported: CD45RA-negative fraction. The receptors stem from a man aged 18 to 29 in good health. Some clones in this sample may be carry-over from other donors' samples.

This clone showed up just once. The rearrangement joins TRBV7-9 to TRBJ1-1, with D hard to call. Trimming left V 2 bases short and J 7 bases short, with 14 bases between. This CDR3 has 14 amino acids. Germline assignment: CDR1 SEHNR and CDR2 FQNEAQ (reference sequence). CDR3 nucleotides: TGTGCCAGCAGCTTATCTGTTCGAACGGGTGAAGCTTTCTTT. Encoded protein: CASSLSVRTGEAFF.

The V and J genes are TRBV6-6 and TRBJ1-5; the D gene is possibly TRBD1 (6 bases). This CDR3 has 15 residues. The ends were cut back, 5 bases at V and 7 bases at J, with 18 bases in the middle. Germline V gene sequence: CDR1 MNHNY, CDR2 SVGAGI (reference sequence). CDR3: CASSPVGGGKQPQHF. The CDR3 DNA reads as TGTGCCAGCAGTCCCGTGGGGGGCGGGAAGCAGCCCCAGCATTTT.

The chain carries TRBV14 and TRBJ2-5, with D maybe TRBD1 (6 bases). CDR1 is SGHDN and CDR2 is FVKESK in the germline V gene. Trimming removed 5 bases from V and 5 bases from J, with 21 bases in between. The CDR3 totals 16 residues. The CDR3 DNA follows: TGTGCCAGCAGCTTGGGTTTCCGACAGGCAACTGAGACCCAGTACTTC. Its protein is CASSLGFRQATETQYF.